This T cell receptor (beta chain) came from a study of blood T cell repertoires in COVID-19. Study-wide background: Samples came from the United States, Italy and Spain, spanning acute and convalescent COVID-19.

Original data processing: Scientists estimated how many nucleated cells there were by amplifying reference gene primers. Measured with immunoSEQ multiplex PCR; TCRdb has only the in-frame clones, and not every one. The V and J calls and clone size were taken over from that table, and D and trimming were inferred from the DNA. The sample yields 250,000 to 300,000 clones, under 90% seen once. Researchers sorted participants into cohorts using their self-reported clinical history. Donors in Cohort 3 counted as recovered after two negative PCRs, clearance, or symptom resolution. Germline V gives CDR1 SGHRS, CDR2 YFSETQ. The V end lost 3 bases, the J end lost 5 bases, and 6 bases lay between the germline ends. The CDR3 contains 13 residues.

This receptor was obtained from a man aged 18 to 29 who had recovered from COVID-19. The chain combines TRBV5-1 with TRBJ1-6; the D gene is possibly TRBD1 (5 bases). Sequencing was done on a sample of PBMCs or T cells enriched from blood (not recorded which). The CDR3 nucleotides read TGCGCCAGCAGCTGGGGCAATAATTCACCCCTCCACTTT. It translates to CASSWGNNSPLHF.